The entry below describes one TCR beta chain. Its antigen remains unknown. This CDR3 has 14 amino acids. From germline, CDR1 is MNHNS and CDR2 SASEGT. V gave up 11 bases and J gave up 2 bases, with 13 bases separating them. This entry comes from a study of beta chain features in type 1 diabetes. What was sequenced were expressed TCRB transcripts, since all of the isolated RNA had been reverse transcribed. The study sequenced naive, central memory and regulatory T cell samples to an average of roughly 4 million reads. Sequencing was performed with immunoSEQ multiplex PCR; in TCRdb, only in-frame clones are kept and a portion is missing. The sample gives 40,000 or so clones, around 70% of which show up once; about 2% is in the top ten. Heparinised blood was drawn once per donor, averaging about 0.11 L. Broader study findings: Amplification by PCR could prefer shorter templates, with the same effect in patients and controls. Shortening of TCRB CDR3s, moderate but significant, appeared in all four CD4+ subsets of Type 1 diabetes patients. For type 1 diabetes patients, VDJ junctions showed fewer insertions and more deletions.

This receptor was obtained from a woman aged 18-35 years with type 1 diabetes. The gene calls are TRBV6-1 and TRBJ2-6; D perhaps matches TRBD1 (6 bases). Sequenced sample: Tregs from blood. CDR3 coding DNA: TGTGCCGCCGACAGGACCCCTGGGGCCAACGTCCTGACTTTC. This translates into CAADRTPGANVLTF.